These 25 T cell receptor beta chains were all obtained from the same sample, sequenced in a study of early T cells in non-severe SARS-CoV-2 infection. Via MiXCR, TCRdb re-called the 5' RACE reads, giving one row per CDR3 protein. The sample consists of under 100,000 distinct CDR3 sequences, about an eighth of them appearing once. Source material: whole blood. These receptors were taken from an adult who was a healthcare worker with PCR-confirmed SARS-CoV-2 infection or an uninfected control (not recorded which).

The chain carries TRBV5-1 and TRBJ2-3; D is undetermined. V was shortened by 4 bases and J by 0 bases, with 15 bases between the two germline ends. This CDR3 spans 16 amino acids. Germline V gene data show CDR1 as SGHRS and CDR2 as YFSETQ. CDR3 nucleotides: TGCGCCAGCAGCCCTGGCGCCTACCGAAGCACAGATACGCAGTATTTT. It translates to CASSPGAYRSTDTQYF.

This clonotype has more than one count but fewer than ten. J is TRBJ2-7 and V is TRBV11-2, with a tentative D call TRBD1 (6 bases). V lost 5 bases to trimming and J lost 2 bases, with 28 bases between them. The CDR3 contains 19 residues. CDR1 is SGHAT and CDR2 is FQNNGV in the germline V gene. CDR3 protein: CASSPDRWEGARGPYEQYF. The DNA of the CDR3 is TGTGCCAGCAGCCCCGACCGGTGGGAAGGGGCCAGGGGCCCCTACGAGCAGTACTTC. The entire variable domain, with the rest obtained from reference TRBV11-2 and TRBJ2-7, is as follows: EAGVAQSPRYKIIEKRQSVAFWCNPISGHATLYWYQQILGQGPKLLIQFQNNGVVDDSQLPKDRFSAERLKGVDSTLKIQPAKLEDSAVYLCASSPDRWEGARGPYEQYFGPGTRLTVT.

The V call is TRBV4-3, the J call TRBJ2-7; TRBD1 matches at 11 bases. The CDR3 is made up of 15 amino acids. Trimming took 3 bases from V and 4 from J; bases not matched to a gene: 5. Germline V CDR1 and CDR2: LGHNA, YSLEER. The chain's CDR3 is CASSHGTGGRYEQYF. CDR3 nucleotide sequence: TGCGCCAGCAGCCATGGGACAGGGGGTCGATACGAGCAGTACTTC.

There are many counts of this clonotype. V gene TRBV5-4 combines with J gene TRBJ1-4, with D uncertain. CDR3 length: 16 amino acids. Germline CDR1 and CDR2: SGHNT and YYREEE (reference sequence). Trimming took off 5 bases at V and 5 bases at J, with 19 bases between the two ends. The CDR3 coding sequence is TGTGCCAGCAGTCGCGGTCCGTACGGCGAAAATGAAAAACTGTTTTTT. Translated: CASSRGPYGENEKLFF. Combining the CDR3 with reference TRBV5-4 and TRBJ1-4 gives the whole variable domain ETGVTQSPTHLIKTRGQQVTLRCSSQSGHNTVSWYQQALGQGPQFIFQYYREEENGRGNFPPRFSGLQFPNYSSELNVNALELDDSALYLCASSRGPYGENEKLFFGSGTQLSVL.

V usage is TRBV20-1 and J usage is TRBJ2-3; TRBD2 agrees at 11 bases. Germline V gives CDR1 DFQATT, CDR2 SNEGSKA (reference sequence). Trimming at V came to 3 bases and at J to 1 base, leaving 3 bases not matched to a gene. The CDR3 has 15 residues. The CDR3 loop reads CSASPLAGGTDTQYF. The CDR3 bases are TGCAGTGCTAGTCCACTAGCGGGGGGCACAGATACGCAGTATTTT.

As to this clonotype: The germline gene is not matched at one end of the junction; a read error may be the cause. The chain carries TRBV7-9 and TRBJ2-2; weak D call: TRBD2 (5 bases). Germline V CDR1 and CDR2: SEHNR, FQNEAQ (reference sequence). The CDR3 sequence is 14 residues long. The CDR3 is CASSIALASGELFF. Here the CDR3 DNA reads TGTGCCAGCAGCATAGCCCTAGCATCCGGGGAGCTGTTTTTT. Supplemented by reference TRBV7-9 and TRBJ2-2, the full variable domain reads DTGVSQNPRHKITKRGQNVTFRCDPISEHNRLYWYRQTLGQGPEFLTYFQNEAQLEKSRLLSDRFSAERPKGSFSTLEIQRTEQGDSAMYLCASSIALASGELFFGEGSRLTVL.

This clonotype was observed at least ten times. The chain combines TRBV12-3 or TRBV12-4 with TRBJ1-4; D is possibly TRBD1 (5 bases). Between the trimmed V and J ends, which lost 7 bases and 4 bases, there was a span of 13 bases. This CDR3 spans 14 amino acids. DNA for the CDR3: TGTGCCAGCACCGGATGGGGCCTTAATGAAAAACTGTTTTTT. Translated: CASTGWGLNEKLFF.

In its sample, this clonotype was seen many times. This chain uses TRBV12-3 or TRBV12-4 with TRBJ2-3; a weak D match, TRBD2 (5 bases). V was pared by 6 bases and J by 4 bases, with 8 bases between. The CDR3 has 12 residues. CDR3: CASSGMPDTQYF. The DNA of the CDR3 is TGTGCCAGCAGCGGGATGCCAGATACGCAGTATTTT.

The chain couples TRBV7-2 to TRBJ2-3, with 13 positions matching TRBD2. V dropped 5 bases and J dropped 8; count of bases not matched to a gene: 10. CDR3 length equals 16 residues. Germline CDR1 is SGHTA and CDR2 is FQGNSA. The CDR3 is CASSLWTSGGPLTQYF. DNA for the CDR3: TGTGCCAGCAGCCTGTGGACTAGCGGGGGCCCCCTTACGCAGTATTTT.

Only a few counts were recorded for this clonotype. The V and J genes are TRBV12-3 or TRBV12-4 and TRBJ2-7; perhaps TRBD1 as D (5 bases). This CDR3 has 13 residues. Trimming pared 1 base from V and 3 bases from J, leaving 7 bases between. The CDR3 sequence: CASSLGQGYEQYF. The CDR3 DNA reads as TGTGCCAGCAGTTTAGGGCAGGGCTACGAGCAGTACTTC.

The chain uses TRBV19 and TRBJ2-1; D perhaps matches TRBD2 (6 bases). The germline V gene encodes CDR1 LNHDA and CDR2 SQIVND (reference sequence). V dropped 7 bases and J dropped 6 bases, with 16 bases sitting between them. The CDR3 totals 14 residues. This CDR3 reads CASTSSGGTNEQFF. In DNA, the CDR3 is TGTGCCAGTACATCGAGTGGCGGGACCAATGAGCAGTTCTTC.

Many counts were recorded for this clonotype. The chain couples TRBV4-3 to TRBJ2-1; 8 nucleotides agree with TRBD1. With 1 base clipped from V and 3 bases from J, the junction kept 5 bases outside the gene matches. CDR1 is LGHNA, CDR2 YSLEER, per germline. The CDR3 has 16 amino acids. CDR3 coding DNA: TGCGCCAGCAGCCAAGCGTCAGGGGGCATCTACAATGAGCAGTTCTTC. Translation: CASSQASGGIYNEQFF.

CDR3 bases: TGTGCCAGCTCAGTTGGGGGTTACGAGCAGTACTTC. Protein product: CASSVGGYEQYF. The chain is built from TRBV18 and TRBJ2-7, with D perhaps assigned TRBD1 or TRBD2 (5 bases each). V lost 5 bases and J 4 bases, leaving 9 bases between the germline ends. CDR3 length: 12 amino acids. The germline gives CDR1 KGHSH, CDR2 LQKENI.

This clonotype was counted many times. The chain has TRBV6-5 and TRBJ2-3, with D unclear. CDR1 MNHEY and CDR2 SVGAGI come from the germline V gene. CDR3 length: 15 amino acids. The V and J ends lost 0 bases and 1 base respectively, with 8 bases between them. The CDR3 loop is CASSYSIGRTDTQYF. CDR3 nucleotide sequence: TGTGCCAGCAGTTACTCGATAGGCCGCACAGATACGCAGTATTTT.

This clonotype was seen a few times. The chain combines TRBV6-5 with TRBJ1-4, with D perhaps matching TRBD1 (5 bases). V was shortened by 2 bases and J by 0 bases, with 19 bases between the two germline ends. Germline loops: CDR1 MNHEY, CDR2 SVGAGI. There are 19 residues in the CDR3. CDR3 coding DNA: TGTGCCAGCAGTTACGGGGCCAGCCTCTGGGATGCAACTAATGAAAAACTGTTTTTT. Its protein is CASSYGASLWDATNEKLFF.

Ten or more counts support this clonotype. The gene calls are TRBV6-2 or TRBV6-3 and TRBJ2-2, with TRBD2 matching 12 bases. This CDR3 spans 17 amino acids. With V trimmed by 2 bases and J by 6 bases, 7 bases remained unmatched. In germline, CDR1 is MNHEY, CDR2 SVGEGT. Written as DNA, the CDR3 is TGTGCCAGCAGTTACGTCTGGACTAGCGGGGAATCCGGGGAGCTGTTTTTT. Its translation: CASSYVWTSGESGELFF.

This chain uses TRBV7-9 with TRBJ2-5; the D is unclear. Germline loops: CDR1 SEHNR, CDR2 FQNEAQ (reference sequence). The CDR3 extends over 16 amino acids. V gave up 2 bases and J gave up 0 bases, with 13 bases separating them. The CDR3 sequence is CASSLSLFGDQETQYF. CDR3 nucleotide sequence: TGTGCCAGCAGCTTATCCCTTTTTGGAGACCAAGAGACCCAGTACTTC.

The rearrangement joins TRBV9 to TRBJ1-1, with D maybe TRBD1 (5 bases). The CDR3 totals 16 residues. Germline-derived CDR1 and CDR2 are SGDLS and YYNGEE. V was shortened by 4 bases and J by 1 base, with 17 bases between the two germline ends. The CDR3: CASSPRSGLPNTEAFF. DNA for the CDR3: TGTGCCAGCAGCCCACGCTCAGGGTTACCGAACACTGAAGCTTTCTTT.

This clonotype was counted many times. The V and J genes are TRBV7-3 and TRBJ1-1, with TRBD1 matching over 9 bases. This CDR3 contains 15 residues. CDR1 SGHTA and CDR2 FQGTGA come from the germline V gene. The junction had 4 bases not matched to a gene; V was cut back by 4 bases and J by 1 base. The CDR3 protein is CASSSLDRGNTEAFF. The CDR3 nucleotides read TGTGCCAGCAGCTCCCTGGACAGGGGGAACACTGAAGCTTTCTTT.

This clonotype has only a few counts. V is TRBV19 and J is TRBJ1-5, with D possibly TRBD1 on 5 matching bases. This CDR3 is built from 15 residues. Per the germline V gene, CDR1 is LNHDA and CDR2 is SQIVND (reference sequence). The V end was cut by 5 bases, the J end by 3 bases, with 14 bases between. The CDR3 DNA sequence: TGTGCCAGTAGTTCTTGGGACGGATACAATCAGCCCCAGCATTTT. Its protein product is CASSSWDGYNQPQHF.

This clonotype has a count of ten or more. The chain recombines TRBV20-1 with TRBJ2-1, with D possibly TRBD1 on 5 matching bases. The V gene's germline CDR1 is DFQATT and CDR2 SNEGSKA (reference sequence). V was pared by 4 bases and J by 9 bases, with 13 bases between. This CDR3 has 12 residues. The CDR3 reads CSATRGHGEQFF. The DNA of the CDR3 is TGCAGTGCTACTAGGGGCCATGGTGAGCAGTTCTTC.

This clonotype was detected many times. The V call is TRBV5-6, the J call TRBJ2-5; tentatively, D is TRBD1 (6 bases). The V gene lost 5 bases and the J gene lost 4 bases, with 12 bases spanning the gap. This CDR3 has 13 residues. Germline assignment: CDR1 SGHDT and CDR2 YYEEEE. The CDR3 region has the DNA TGTGCCAGCAGGACCGGACAGTTAGAGACCCAGTACTTC. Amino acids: CASRTGQLETQYF. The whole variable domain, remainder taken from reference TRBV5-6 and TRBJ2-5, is DAGVTQSPTHLIKTRGQQVTLRCSPKSGHDTVSWYQQALGQGPQFIFQYYEEEERQRGNFPDRFSGHQFPNYSSELNVNALLLGDSALYLCASRTGQLETQYFGPGTRLLVL.

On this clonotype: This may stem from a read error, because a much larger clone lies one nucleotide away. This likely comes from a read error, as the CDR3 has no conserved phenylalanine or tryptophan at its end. The CDR3 loop reads CAWGTHTYEQYS. CDR3 coding DNA: TGTGCCTGGGGGACACACACCTACGAGCAGTACTCC. The chain is built from TRBV30 and TRBJ2-7; the D gene is possibly TRBD1 (6 bases). Trimming pared 5 bases from V and 2 bases from J, leaving 10 bases between. This CDR3 contains 12 residues. Germline V lookup: CDR1 GTSNPN, CDR2 SVGIG (reference sequence).

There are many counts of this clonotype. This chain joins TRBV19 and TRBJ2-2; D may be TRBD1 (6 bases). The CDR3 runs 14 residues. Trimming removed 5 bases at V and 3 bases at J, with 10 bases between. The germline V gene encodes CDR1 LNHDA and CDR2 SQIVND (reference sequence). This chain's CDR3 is CASSPRQDTGELFF. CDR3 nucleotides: TGTGCCAGTAGTCCACGACAGGACACCGGGGAGCTGTTTTTT.

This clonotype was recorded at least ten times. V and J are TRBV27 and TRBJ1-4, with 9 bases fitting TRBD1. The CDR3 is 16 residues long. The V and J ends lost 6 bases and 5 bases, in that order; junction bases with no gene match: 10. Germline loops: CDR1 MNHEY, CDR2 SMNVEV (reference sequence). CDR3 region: CASRGQGARTNEKLFF. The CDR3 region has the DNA TGTGCCAGCAGGGGACAGGGAGCAAGGACAAATGAAAAACTGTTTTTT.